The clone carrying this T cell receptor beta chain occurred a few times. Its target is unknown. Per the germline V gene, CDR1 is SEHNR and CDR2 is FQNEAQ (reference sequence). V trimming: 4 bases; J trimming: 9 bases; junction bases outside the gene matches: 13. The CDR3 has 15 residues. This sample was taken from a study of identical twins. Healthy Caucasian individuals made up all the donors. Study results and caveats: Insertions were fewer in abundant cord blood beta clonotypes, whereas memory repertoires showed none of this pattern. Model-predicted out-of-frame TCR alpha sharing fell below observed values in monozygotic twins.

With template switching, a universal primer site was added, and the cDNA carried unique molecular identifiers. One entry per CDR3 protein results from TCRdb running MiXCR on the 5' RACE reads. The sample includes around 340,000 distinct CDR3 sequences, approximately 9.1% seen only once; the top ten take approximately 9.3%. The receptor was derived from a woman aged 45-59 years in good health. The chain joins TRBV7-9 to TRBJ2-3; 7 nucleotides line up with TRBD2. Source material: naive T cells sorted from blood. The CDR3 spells CASSSGGFRVGTQYF. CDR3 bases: TGTGCCAGCAGCTCCGGGGGGTTTAGGGTCGGCACGCAGTATTTT.